This T cell receptor (beta chain) was sequenced in a study of T cell responses to AZD1222 COVID-19 vaccine. Data came from immunoSEQ multiplex PCR; TCRdb stores just in-frame clones and leaves some out. The sample yields 98,000 or so clones, about nine tenths seen once. General observations from the study: The donors showed a predominance of white British ancestry and of females, with possible underestimation of clonal diversity.

CDR3 length equals 12 residues. The germline V gene has CDR1 LNHDA and CDR2 SQIVND (reference sequence). The ends were cut back, 5 bases at V and 3 bases at J, with 8 bases in the middle. Details on this clone: Its antigen is undetermined.

The clonotype comes from an adult in good health. The V call is TRBV19, the J call TRBJ2-7, with D maybe TRBD1 (6 bases). Sequenced material: peripheral blood, taken on day 0 of MenACWY control vaccination. CDR3 DNA sequence: TGTGCCAGTAGTGTACAGGGCTACGAGCAGTACTTC. Translated, it gives CASSVQGYEQYF.